This T cell receptor beta chain was captured by sequencing in a study of blood T cells in healthy people across ages. Germline values: CDR1 SGHRS, CDR2 YFSETQ. The CDR3 sequence is 15 residues long. V lost 0 bases and J lost 3, with 9 bases in between. Overall study results and limits: Getting older went along with TCR beta diversity per million T cells dropping roughly linearly.

Of note for this clonotype: As yet, its antigen is unknown.

Using a J-beta primer mix together with a sample-barcoded 5' primer, a second PCR was run for roughly 7 to 12 cycles. TCRdb fed the 5' RACE reads into MiXCR, producing one record per CDR3 protein. The top ten hold 20% to 25% of the sample, which has around 940,000 distinct CDR3 sequences, roughly 50% seen once. This clonotype originated in a woman aged 55-69 years in good health. The sequenced sample was blood. The rearrangement links TRBV5-1 to TRBJ2-2; D is unclear. The CDR3 sequence is CASSLVVVDTGELFF. CDR3 in DNA: TGCGCCAGCAGCTTGGTGGTGGTGGACACCGGGGAGCTGTTTTTT.